A single sample gave rise to the 23 T cell receptor beta chains below, sequenced in a study of CD8 T cells in ankylosing spondylitis. Findings of the study overall: A motif in TCR beta, a set of roughly eight highly homologous variants, appeared characteristic of ankylosing spondylitis blood.

MiXCR, applied by TCRdb to the 5' RACE reads, yields one record per CDR3 protein. Of more than 650,000 distinct CDR3 sequences listed, approximately 12% are singletons. What these receptors recognize is not known. Sequencing input: blood, either unsorted or a sorted T cell fraction (not recorded which). The receptors come from a male donor with ankylosing spondylitis.

This clonotype has ten or more counts. The V call is TRBV29-1, the J call TRBJ1-2; 7 bases are a match to TRBD1. Germline CDR1 is SQVTM and CDR2 is ANQGSEA. Trimming took 6 bases from V and 5 from J; bases not matched to a gene: 9. The CDR3 totals 13 residues. The CDR3 bases are TGCAGCGTCAGGACAGGCCAGCGGTATGGCTACACCTTC. Encoded protein: CSVRTGQRYGYTF.

There are a few counts of this clonotype. This chain uses TRBV12-3 or TRBV12-4 with TRBJ1-1; 10 bases match TRBD1. V was pared by 6 bases and J by 5 bases, with 6 bases of the junction left unmatched. The CDR3 consists of 14 residues. CDR3 DNA sequence: TGTGCCAGCAGAGGGGACAGGGGCGGGACTGAAGCTTTCTTT. It yields the protein CASRGDRGGTEAFF.

This sequence joins TRBV20-1 and TRBJ1-1, with D maybe TRBD1 (6 bases). This CDR3 region has 14 residues. Germline V lookup: CDR1 DFQATT, CDR2 SNEGSKA (reference sequence). Deletions cut 6 bases from V and 3 bases from J, with 17 bases between. The CDR3 nucleotides read TGCAGTGCGGTTGCAGGGGCAGGGGACACTGAAGCTTTCTTT. Its translation: CSAVAGAGDTEAFF.

This clonotype was counted a few times. The chain links TRBV5-6 to TRBJ1-6; D remains unclear. The V and J ends lost 0 bases and 19 bases respectively, with 17 bases between them. The length of the CDR3 is 13 residues. Germline values: CDR1 SGHDT, CDR2 YYEEEE. CDR3 in amino acids: CASSLGEAVKNHF. The CDR3 DNA is TGTGCCAGCAGCTTGGGTGAGGCGGTAAAAAATCACTTT.

This clonotype has only a few counts. This chain joins TRBV6-2 or TRBV6-3 and TRBJ2-2; TRBD2 is a possible D gene (6 bases). Germline CDR1 is MNHEY and CDR2 is SVGEGT. The length of the CDR3 is 16 residues. Trimming took 7 bases from V and 7 from J, leaving 22 bases between them. In nucleotides, the CDR3 is TGTGCCAGCATTCGAGGAGGGGCCTGGGGCAACGGGGAGCTGTTTTTT. Translation gives CASIRGGAWGNGELFF.

CDR3 in DNA: TGTGCCAGCAGCTTTTTGGGCACCTACGAGCAGTACTTC. Translating it yields CASSFLGTYEQYF. The chain employs TRBV7-9 and TRBJ2-7; no reliable D call. The CDR3 is made up of 13 amino acids. The V and J ends lost 3 bases and 2 bases respectively, with 8 bases between them. The germline V gene encodes CDR1 SEHNR and CDR2 FQNEAQ (reference sequence).

This clonotype appeared a few times. The chain joins TRBV4-2 to TRBJ1-4, with D perhaps TRBD1 (6 bases). V was pared by 0 bases and J by 4 bases, with 12 bases between. The V gene's germline CDR1 is LGHNA and CDR2 YNFKEQ. CDR3 length equals 16 residues. This chain's CDR3 is CASSQEGHRDNEKLFF. The CDR3 DNA is TGTGCCAGCAGCCAAGAGGGGCACAGGGATAATGAAAAACTGTTTTTT.

This sequence joins TRBV12-3 or TRBV12-4 and TRBJ1-2; a weak D match, TRBD1 (5 bases). This CDR3 contains 13 residues. Deletions cut 3 bases from V and 6 bases from J, with 11 bases between. CDR3 residues: CASSFVREDGYTF. DNA for the CDR3: TGTGCCAGCAGTTTCGTCAGGGAGGATGGCTACACCTTC.

This clonotype was seen a few times. This chain connects TRBV20-1 to TRBJ2-3; D remains ambiguous. The V and J ends lost 5 bases and 0 bases respectively, with 12 bases between them. Germline loops: CDR1 DFQATT, CDR2 SNEGSKA (reference sequence). The CDR3 covers 14 residues. As DNA, the CDR3 is TGCAGTGCTCTACTACTCCCTAGCACAGATACGCAGTATTTT. Encoded protein: CSALLLPSTDTQYF.

This clonotype turned up a few times. V usage is TRBV5-1 and J usage is TRBJ2-3, with TRBD2 identical over 9 bases. Germline V CDR1 and CDR2: SGHRS, YFSETQ. V lost 4 bases to trimming and J lost 2 bases; unmatched junction nucleotides: 5. This CDR3 region has 15 residues. The CDR3 region is CASSHRLADTDTQYF. The CDR3 bases are TGCGCCAGCAGCCACCGACTAGCGGACACAGATACGCAGTATTTT.

This chain uses TRBV6-1 with TRBJ1-5; D ambiguous. Germline assignment: CDR1 MNHNS and CDR2 SASEGT. The CDR3 contains 13 residues. V was pared by 8 bases and J by 5 bases, with 13 bases between. The CDR3 DNA sequence: TGTGCCAGCGCCCCCGGAAGGGATCAGCCCCAGCATTTT. This translates into CASAPGRDQPQHF.

The rearrangement links TRBV28 to TRBJ2-7; D gene ambiguous. The V and J ends lost 1 base and 2 bases respectively, with 6 bases between them. Per germline, CDR1 MDHEN and CDR2 SYDVKM. This CDR3 region has 13 residues. The CDR3 here is CASSLLQTYEQYF. CDR3 in DNA: TGTGCCAGCAGTTTATTACAGACCTACGAGCAGTACTTC.

This clonotype was counted between two and nine times. This chain links TRBV19 with TRBJ1-1; D remains unclear. This CDR3 contains 10 residues. V was cut by 6 bases and J by 5 bases, with 4 bases left in between. Germline-derived CDR1 and CDR2 are LNHDA and SQIVND (reference sequence). The CDR3 coding sequence is TGTGCCAGTAGAGGGACTGAAGCTTTCTTT. Residues: CASRGTEAFF.

This clonotype was seen many times. V usage is TRBV27 and J usage is TRBJ1-4; D possibly corresponds to TRBD1 (5 bases). The CDR3 contains 14 residues. V lost 4 bases, J lost 8 bases, and 14 bases lay in between. Germline V gene sequence: CDR1 MNHEY, CDR2 SMNVEV (reference sequence). The CDR3 DNA reads TGTGCCAGCAGTTATGGGGGTCATTGGGAAAAACTGTTTTTT. Protein: CASSYGGHWEKLFF.

This clonotype has only a few counts. Compared with germline, one end of the junction differs, possibly owing to a read error. The rearrangement joins TRBV20-1 to TRBJ2-1, with TRBD2 matching over 13 bases. The germline V gene has CDR1 DFQATT and CDR2 SNEGSKA (reference sequence). This CDR3 is built from 12 residues. The CDR3 DNA reads TGCAGTGCTGGGGCCGGGACTAGCGGGAAGGTCTTC. It is translated as CSAGAGTSGKVF.

V usage is TRBV13 and J usage is TRBJ2-1, with a weak D call TRBD2 (6 bases). CDR1 is PRHDT, CDR2 FYEKMQ, per germline (reference sequence). The CDR3 contains 15 residues. Trimming stripped 4 bases from V and 3 bases from J, with 13 bases between. This CDR3 is CASSSTGLDYNEQFF. The CDR3 nucleotides read TGTGCCAGCAGCTCCACGGGACTCGACTACAATGAGCAGTTCTTC.

This clonotype came up many times. This sequence joins TRBV5-1 and TRBJ1-2; 8 bases are a match to TRBD1. Germline loops: CDR1 SGHRS, CDR2 YFSETQ. J was trimmed by 3 bases and V by 2 bases; bases with no gene match: 3. This CDR3 comprises 14 residues. The DNA for the CDR3 is TGCGCCAGCAGCTTCGGACAGGGCGACTATGGCTACACCTTC. This translates into CASSFGQGDYGYTF.

The sample holds a few counts of this clonotype. Relative to the germline gene, one junction end is altered; a read error may explain this. This chain joins TRBV5-1 and TRBJ1-1; D is unresolved. Germline lookup yields CDR1 SGHRS and CDR2 YFSETQ. The CDR3 runs 14 residues. CDR3: CASSLAHPPEEGFF. In DNA form, the CDR3 reads TGCGCCAGCAGCTTGGCTCATCCCCCGGAGGAAGGTTTCTTT.

The sample holds a few counts of this clonotype. The chain employs TRBV7-2 and TRBJ2-1, with no clear D. The V end lost 4 bases, the J end lost 4 bases, and 14 bases lay between the germline ends. There are 15 residues in the CDR3. Germline-derived CDR1 and CDR2 are SGHTA and FQGNSA. The CDR3 DNA is TGTGCCAGCAGCTCCAGCCCATTCGGGTACAATGAGCAGTTCTTC. It encodes CASSSSPFGYNEQFF.

Notes on this clonotype: A much larger clone lies one base from this, so it may be a read error. This chain connects TRBV25-1 to TRBJ2-7; perhaps D is TRBD1 or TRBD2 (5 bases each). From germline, CDR1 is MGHDK and CDR2 SYGVNS. Trimming stripped 6 bases from V and 8 bases from J, with 17 bases between. This CDR3 is built from 13 residues. CDR3 nucleotides: TGTGCCAGCAGCCTCCCCTGGGACCTAAAGCAGTACTTC. Translated: CASSLPWDLKQYF.

The chain has TRBV6-1 and TRBJ1-4, with D perhaps TRBD1 (6 bases). Trimming stripped 0 bases from V and 10 bases from J, with 9 bases between. Germline V gene lookup returns CDR1 MNHNS and CDR2 SASEGT. The CDR3 extends over 13 amino acids. The CDR3 is CASSEATGRKLFF. DNA for the CDR3: TGTGCCAGCAGTGAAGCGACAGGCAGAAAACTGTTTTTT.

This clonotype was observed a few times. V and J are TRBV4-3 and TRBJ1-3; D uncertain. The CDR3 sequence is 15 residues long. V gave up 1 base and J gave up 0 bases, with 7 bases separating them. Germline loops: CDR1 LGHNA, CDR2 YSLEER. The CDR3 DNA reads TGCGCCAGCAGCCAAGGCCATGTCTCTGGAAACACCATATATTTT. This sequence encodes CASSQGHVSGNTIYF.

The chain employs TRBV5-1 and TRBJ1-2; unclear D gene. Trimming cost V 1 base and J 2 bases, with 9 bases left between them. Germline loops: CDR1 SGHRS, CDR2 YFSETQ. This CDR3 comprises 14 residues. CDR3 sequence (DNA): TGCGCCAGCAGCTTGACACCCTCAAACTATGGCTACACCTTC. This gives the protein CASSLTPSNYGYTF.